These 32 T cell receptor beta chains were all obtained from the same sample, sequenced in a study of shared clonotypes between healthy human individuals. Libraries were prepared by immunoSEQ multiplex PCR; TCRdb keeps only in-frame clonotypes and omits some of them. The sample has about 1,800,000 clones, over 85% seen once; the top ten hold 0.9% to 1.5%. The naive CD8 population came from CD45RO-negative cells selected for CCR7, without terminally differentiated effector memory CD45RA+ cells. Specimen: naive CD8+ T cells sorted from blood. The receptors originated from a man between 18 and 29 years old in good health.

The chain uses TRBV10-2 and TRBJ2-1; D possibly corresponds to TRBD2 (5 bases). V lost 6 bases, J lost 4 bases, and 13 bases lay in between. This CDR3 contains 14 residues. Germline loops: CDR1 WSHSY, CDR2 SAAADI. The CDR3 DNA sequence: TGCGCCAGCAGGGTCCCGGGGATTTACAATGAGCAGTTCTTC. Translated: CASRVPGIYNEQFF.

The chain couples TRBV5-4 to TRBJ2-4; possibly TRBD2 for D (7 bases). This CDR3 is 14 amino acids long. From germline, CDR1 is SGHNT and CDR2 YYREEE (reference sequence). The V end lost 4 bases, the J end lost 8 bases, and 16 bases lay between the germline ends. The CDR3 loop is CASSLWGGLDIQYF. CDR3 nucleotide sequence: TGTGCCAGCAGCCTATGGGGGGGCCTAGACATTCAGTACTTC.

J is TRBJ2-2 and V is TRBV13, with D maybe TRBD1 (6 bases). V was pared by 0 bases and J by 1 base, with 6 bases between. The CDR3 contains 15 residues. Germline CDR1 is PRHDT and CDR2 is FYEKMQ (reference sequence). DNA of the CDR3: TGTGCCAGCAGCTTAGGACAGGGGAACACCGGGGAGCTGTTTTTT. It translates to CASSLGQGNTGELFF.

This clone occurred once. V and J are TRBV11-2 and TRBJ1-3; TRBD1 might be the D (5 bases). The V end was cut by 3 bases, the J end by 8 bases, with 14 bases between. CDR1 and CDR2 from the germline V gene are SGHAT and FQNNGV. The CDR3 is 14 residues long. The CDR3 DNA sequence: TGTGCCAGCAGCTTCGAGGACGGGGGTTACACCATATATTTT. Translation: CASSFEDGGYTIYF.

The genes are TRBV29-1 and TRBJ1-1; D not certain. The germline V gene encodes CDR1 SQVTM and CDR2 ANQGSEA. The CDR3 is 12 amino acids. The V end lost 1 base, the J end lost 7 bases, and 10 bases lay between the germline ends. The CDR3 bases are TGCAGCGTTGAAGCTATGCAAATTGAAGCTTTCTTT. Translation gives CSVEAMQIEAFF.

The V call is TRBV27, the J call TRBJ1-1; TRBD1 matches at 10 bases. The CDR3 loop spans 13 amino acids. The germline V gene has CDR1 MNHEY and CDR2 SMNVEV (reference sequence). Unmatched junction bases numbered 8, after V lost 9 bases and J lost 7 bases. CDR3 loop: CASSDRGPVEAFF. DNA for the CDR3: TGTGCCAGTTCCGACAGGGGGCCGGTTGAAGCTTTCTTT.

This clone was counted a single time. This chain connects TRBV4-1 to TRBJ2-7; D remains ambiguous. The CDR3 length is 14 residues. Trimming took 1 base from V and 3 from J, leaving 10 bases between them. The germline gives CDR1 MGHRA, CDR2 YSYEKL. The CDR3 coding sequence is TGCGCCAGCAGCCAAGGTGAAGTGAACTACGAGCAGTACTTC. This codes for CASSQGEVNYEQYF.

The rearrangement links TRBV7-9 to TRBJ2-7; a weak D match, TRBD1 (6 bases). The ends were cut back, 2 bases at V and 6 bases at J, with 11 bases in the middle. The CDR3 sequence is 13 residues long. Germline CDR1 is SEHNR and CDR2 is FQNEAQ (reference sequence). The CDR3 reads CASSLPGVSEQYF. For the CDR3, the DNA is TGTGCCAGCAGCTTACCAGGGGTAAGCGAGCAGTACTTC.

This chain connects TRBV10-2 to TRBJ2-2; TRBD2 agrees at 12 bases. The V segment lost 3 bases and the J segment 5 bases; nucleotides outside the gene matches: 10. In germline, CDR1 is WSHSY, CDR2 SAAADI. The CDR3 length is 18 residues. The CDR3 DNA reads TGCGCCAGCAGTGACCCACCTAGCGGGAGGGCCCGAACCGGGGAGCTGTTTTTT. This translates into CASSDPPSGRARTGELFF.

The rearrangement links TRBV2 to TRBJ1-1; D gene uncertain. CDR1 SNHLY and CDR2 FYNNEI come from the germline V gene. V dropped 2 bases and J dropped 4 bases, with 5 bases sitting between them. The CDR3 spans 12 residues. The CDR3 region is CASSEQVTEAFF. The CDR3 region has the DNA TGTGCCAGCAGTGAACAGGTCACTGAAGCTTTCTTT.

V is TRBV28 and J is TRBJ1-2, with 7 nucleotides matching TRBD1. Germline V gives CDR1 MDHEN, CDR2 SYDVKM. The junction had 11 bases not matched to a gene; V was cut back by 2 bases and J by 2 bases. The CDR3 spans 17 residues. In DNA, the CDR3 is TGTGCCAGCAGTTTAAGCCTCGGGCAGGGGGAAAACTATGGCTACACCTTC. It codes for CASSLSLGQGENYGYTF.

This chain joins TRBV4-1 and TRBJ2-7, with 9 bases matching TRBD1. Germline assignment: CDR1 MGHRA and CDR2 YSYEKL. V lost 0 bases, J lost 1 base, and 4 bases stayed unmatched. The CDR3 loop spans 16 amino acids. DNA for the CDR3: TGCGCCAGCAGCCAAGAATTCGGGACAGGGTCCTACGAGCAGTACTTC. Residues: CASSQEFGTGSYEQYF.

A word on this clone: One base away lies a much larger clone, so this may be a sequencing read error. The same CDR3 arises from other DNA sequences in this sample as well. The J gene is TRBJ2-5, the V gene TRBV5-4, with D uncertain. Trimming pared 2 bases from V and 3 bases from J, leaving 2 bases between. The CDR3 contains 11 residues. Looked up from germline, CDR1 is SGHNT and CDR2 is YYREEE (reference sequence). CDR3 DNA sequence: TGTGCCAGCAGCTTAGAAGAGACCCAGTACTTC. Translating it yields CASSLEETQYF.

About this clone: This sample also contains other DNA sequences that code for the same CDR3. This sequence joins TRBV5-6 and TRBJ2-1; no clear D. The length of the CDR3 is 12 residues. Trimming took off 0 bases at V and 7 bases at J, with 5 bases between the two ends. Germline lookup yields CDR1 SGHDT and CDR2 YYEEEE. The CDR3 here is CASSLGVNEQFF. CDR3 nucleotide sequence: TGTGCCAGCAGCTTGGGGGTGAATGAGCAGTTCTTC. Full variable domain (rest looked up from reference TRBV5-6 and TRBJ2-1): DAGVTQSPTHLIKTRGQQVTLRCSPKSGHDTVSWYQQALGQGPQFIFQYYEEEERQRGNFPDRFSGHQFPNYSSELNVNALLLGDSALYLCASSLGVNEQFFGPGTRLTVL.

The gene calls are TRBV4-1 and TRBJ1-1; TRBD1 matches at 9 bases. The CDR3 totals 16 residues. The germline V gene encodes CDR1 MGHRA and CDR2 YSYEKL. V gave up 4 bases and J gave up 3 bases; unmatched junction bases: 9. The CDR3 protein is CASSLLPGQGDTEAFF. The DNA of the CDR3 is TGCGCCAGCAGCCTCCTCCCGGGACAGGGTGACACTGAAGCTTTCTTT.

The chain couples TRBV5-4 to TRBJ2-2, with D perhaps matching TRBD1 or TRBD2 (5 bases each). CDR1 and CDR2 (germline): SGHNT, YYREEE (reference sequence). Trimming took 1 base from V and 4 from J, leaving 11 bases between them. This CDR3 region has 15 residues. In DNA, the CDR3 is TGTGCCAGCAGCTTGTGGGGGAGCGGCACCGGGGAGCTGTTTTTT. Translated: CASSLWGSGTGELFF.

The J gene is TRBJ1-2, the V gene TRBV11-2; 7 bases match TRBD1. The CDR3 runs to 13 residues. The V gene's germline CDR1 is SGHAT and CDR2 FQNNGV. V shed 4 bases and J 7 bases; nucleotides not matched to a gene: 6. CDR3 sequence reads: CASSSAGGGGYTF. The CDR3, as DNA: TGTGCCAGCAGCTCAGCAGGGGGGGGTGGCTACACCTTC.

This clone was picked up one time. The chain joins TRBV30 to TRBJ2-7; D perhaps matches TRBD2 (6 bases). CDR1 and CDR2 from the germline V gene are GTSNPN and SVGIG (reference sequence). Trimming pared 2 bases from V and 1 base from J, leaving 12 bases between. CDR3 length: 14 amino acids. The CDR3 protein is CAWSPGSKSYEQYF. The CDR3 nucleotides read TGTGCCTGGAGTCCCGGGAGTAAGTCCTACGAGCAGTACTTC.

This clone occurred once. CDR3 loop: CASSWVTSGSYEQYF. CDR3 DNA sequence: TGTGCCAGCAGCTGGGTGACTAGCGGGAGCTACGAGCAGTACTTC. The chain links TRBV7-9 to TRBJ2-7; TRBD2 agrees at 12 bases. V was pared by 4 bases and J by 3 bases, with 4 bases of the junction left unmatched. The CDR3 runs to 15 residues. Germline CDR1 is SEHNR and CDR2 is FQNEAQ (reference sequence). Full variable domain (outside the CDR3, taken from reference TRBV7-9 and TRBJ2-7): DTGVSQNPRHKITKRGQNVTFRCDPISEHNRLYWYRQTLGQGPEFLTYFQNEAQLEKSRLLSDRFSAERPKGSFSTLEIQRTEQGDSAMYLCASSWVTSGSYEQYFGPGTRLTVT.

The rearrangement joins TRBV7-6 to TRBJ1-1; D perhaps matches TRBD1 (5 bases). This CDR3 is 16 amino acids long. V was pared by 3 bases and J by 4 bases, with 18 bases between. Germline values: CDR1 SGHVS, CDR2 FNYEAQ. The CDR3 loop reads CASSLGGALLITEAFF. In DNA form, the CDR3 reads TGTGCCAGCAGCTTGGGAGGGGCTCTACTTATCACTGAAGCTTTCTTT. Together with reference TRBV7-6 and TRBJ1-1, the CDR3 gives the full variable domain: GAGVSQSPRYKVTKRGQDVALRCDPISGHVSLYWYRQALGQGPEFLTYFNYEAQQDKSGLPNDRFSAERPEGSISTLTIQRTEQRDSAMYRCASSLGGALLITEAFFGQGTRLTVV.

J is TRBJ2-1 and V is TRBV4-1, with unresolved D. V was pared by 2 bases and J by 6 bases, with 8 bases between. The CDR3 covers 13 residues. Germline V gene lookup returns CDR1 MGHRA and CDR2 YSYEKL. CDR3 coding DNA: TGCGCCAGCAGCCAAAGGCTTCTCAATGAGCAGTTCTTC. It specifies CASSQRLLNEQFF.

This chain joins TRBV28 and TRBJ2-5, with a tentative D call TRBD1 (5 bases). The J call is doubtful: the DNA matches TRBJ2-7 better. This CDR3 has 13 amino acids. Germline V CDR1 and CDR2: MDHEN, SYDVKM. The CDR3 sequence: CASGDFGAYEQYF. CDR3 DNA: TGTGCCAGCGGAGATTTTGGGGCGTACGAGCAGTACTTC.

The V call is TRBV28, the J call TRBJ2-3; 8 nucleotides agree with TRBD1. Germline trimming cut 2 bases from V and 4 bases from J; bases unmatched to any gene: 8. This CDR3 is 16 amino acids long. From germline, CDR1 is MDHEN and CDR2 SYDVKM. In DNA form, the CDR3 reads TGTGCCAGCAGTTTACCCCCGGACAGGGCGGCAGATACGCAGTATTTT. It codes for CASSLPPDRAADTQYF.

This chain's CDR3 is CASSPSHGQAMNTEAFF. The CDR3 nucleotides are TGTGCCAGCAGCCCGTCCCACGGACAGGCCATGAACACTGAAGCTTTCTTT. The chain has TRBV27 and TRBJ1-1, with TRBD1 matching over 7 bases. J gave up 0 bases and V 6 bases, and 13 bases lay outside the gene matches. CDR1 is MNHEY and CDR2 is SMNVEV in the germline V gene (reference sequence). The CDR3 has 17 residues.

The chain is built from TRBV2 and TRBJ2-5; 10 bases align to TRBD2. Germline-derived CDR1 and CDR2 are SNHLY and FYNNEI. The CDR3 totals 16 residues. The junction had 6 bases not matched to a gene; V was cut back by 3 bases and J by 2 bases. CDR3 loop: CASSDNTSGVQETQYF. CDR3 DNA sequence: TGTGCCAGCAGTGATAATACTAGCGGGGTTCAAGAGACCCAGTACTTC.

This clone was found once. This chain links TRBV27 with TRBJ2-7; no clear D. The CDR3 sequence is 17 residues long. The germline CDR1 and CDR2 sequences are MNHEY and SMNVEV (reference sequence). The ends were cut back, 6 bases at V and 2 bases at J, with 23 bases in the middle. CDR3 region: CASSNIPGSAEAYEQYF. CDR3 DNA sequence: TGTGCCAGCAGCAATATACCCGGCAGCGCAGAGGCCTACGAGCAGTACTTC.

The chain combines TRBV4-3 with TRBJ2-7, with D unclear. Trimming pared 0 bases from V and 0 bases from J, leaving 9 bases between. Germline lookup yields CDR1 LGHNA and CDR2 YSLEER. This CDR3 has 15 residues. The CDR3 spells CASSQEWQDSYEQYF. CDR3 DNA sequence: TGCGCCAGCAGCCAAGAATGGCAGGACTCCTACGAGCAGTACTTC.

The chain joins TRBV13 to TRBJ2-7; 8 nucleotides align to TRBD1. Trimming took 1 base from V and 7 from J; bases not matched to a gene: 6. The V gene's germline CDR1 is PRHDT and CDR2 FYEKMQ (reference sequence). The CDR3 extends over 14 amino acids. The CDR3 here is CASSLAGTGREQYF. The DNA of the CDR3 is TGTGCCAGCAGCTTAGCCGGGACAGGAAGAGAGCAGTACTTC.

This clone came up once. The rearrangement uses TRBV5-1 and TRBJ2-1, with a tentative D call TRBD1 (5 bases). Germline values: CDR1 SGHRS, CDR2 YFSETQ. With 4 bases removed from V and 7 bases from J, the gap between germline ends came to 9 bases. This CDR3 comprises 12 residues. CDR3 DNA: TGCGCCAGCAGCATAGGGGTAAATGAGCAGTTCTTC. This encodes CASSIGVNEQFF.

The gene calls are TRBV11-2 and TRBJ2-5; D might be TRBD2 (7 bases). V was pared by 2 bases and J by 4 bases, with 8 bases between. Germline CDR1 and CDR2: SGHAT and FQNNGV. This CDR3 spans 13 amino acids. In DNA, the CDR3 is TGTGCCAGCAGCTTACGGGGGGCAGAGACCCAGTACTTC. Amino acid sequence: CASSLRGAETQYF. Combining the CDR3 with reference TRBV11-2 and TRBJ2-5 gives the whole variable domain EAGVAQSPRYKIIEKRQSVAFWCNPISGHATLYWYQQILGQGPKLLIQFQNNGVVDDSQLPKDRFSAERLKGVDSTLKIQPAKLEDSAVYLCASSLRGAETQYFGPGTRLLVL.

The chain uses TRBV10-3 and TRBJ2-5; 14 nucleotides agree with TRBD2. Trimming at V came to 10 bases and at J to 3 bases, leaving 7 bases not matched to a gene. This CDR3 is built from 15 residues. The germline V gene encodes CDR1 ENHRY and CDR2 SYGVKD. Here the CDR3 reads CATSPGLAGEETQYF. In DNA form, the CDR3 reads TGTGCCACCTCACCGGGACTAGCGGGAGAAGAGACCCAGTACTTC.

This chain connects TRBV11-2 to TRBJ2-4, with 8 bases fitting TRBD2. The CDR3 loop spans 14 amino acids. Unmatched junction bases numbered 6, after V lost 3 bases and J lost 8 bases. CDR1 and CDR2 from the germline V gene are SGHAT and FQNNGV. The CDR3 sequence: CASSFRGGVDIQYF. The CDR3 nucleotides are TGTGCCAGCAGCTTCCGGGGGGGCGTTGACATTCAGTACTTC.